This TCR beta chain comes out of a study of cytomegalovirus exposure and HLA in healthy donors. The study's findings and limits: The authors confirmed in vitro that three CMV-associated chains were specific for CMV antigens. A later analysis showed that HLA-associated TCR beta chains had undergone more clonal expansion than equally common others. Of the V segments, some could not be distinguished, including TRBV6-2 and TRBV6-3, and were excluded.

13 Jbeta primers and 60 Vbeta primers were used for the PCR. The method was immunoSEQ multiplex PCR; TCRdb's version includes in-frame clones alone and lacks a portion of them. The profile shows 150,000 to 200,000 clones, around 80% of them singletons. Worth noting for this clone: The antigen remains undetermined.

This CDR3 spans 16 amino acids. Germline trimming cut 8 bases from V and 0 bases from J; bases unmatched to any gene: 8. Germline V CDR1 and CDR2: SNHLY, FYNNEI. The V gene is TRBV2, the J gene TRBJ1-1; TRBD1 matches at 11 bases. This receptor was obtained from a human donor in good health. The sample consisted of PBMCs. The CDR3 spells CASLPGQGVLNTEAFF. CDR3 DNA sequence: TGTGCCAGCCTACCGGGACAGGGGGTGTTGAACACTGAAGCTTTCTTT.